One sample yielded the 2 T cell receptor beta chains listed below, sequenced in a study of T cell responses to AZD1222 COVID-19 vaccine. Method: immunoSEQ multiplex PCR; TCRdb's copy keeps in-frame clones and lacks some. The repertoire consists of 150,000 to 200,000 clones, with approximately 94% occurring once and the leading ten covering 3.5% to 4%. This specimen consisted of peripheral blood, obtained 28 days after the second dose of the MenACWY control vaccine. All receptors derive from an adult who received the MenACWY meningococcal vaccine as a control.

The J gene is TRBJ2-2, the V gene TRBV2, with 9 bases fitting TRBD1. The CDR3 is made up of 14 amino acids. V shed 9 bases and J 3 bases; nucleotides not matched to a gene: 5. Per germline, CDR1 SNHLY and CDR2 FYNNEI. CDR3 sequence: CASRDRADTGELFF. CDR3 sequence (DNA): TGTGCCAGTAGGGACAGGGCGGACACCGGGGAGCTGTTTTTT.

V and J are TRBV30 and TRBJ1-1; 7 bases line up with TRBD1. The J segment lost 1 base and the V segment lost 1 base, leaving 9 bases of the junction unmatched. This CDR3 spans 16 amino acids. Per the germline V gene, CDR1 is GTSNPN and CDR2 is SVGIG (reference sequence). In DNA, the CDR3 is TGTGCCTGGAGTGCTCATTTGGGACAGTCGAACACTGAAGCTTTCTTT. Protein product: CAWSAHLGQSNTEAFF.